This T cell receptor beta chain stems from a study of T cells after yellow fever vaccination. Study-wide results and caveats: Repertoires obtained by FACS sorting could include abundant clonotypes that entered as contaminants from the bulk population.

Per germline, CDR1 LGHDT and CDR2 YNNKEL (reference sequence). V lost 3 bases, J lost 9 bases, and 8 bases stayed unmatched. CDR3 length: 15 amino acids. TCRdb used MiXCR to reprocess the 5' RACE reads, holding one entry per CDR3 protein. This sample carries 300,000 to 350,000 distinct CDR3 sequences, around a tenth of them seen once, and the ten largest clones take about 3.5%. Regarding this clonotype: The antigen is undetermined.

The sample consisted of CD4+ T cells sorted from PBMCs, taken 45 days after the yellow fever booster vaccination. The rearrangement joins TRBV3-1 to TRBJ2-1, with 10 nucleotides matching TRBD1. The TCR was taken from a man aged 18 to 30 who received the YFV17D yellow fever vaccine. The CDR3 region is CASSHPGQGFVEQFF. DNA of the CDR3: TGTGCCAGCAGCCACCCGGGACAGGGGTTCGTTGAGCAGTTCTTC.